The text below deals with one T cell receptor beta chain. As yet, its antigen is unknown. Trimming pared 0 bases from V and 1 base from J, leaving 6 bases between. The germline V gene has CDR1 ENHRY and CDR2 SYGVKD. The CDR3 runs 14 residues. Generated by immunoSEQ multiplex PCR, the TCRdb table keeps only in-frame clones and is missing some. The sample carries under 70,000 clones, roughly nine tenths recorded once. These data come from a study of OX40 agonist ivuxolimab in advanced cancers. About the study: Clinicians treated patients with ivuxolimab, an agonistic anti-OX40 (CD134) antibody.

Broader study findings: The authors also found low normalized T-cell clonal expansion in some nonresponders.

The sequence derives from an adult with an advanced solid tumor such as melanoma, head and neck, liver or kidney cancer. Here the sequenced sample was CD4+ or CD8+ T cells sorted from blood, taken in a trial of the OX40 agonist ivuxolimab. The chain is built from TRBV10-3 and TRBJ1-1; D is unresolved. The CDR3, as DNA: TGTGCCATCAGTGAGTCGACGGGGAACACTGAAGCTTTCTTT. This sequence encodes CAISESTGNTEAFF.